These T cell receptor beta chains were read from a single sample in a study of PD-L1 blockade in urothelial cancer. TCRdb's table, derived via immunoSEQ multiplex PCR, lists solely in-frame clones and lacks some. The data contain some 67,000 clones, approximately 91% of them singletons. Material: PBMCs, obtained around atezolizumab (anti-PD-L1) treatment. These receptors were taken from a man aged 55 to 70 with urothelial cancer. CDR3s include the opening cysteine and the closing phenylalanine or tryptophan. The D gene is left open where the match is weak. Clone size appears in some rows only: once, few, many, or a class for an expanded clone.

D	V	J	size	CDR3	DNA
TRBD1	TRBV10-1	TRBJ2-3	.	CASRPGTGSTDTQYF	TGCGCCAGCAGACCTGGGACAGGTAGCACAGATACGCAGTATTTT
TRBD2	TRBV19	TRBJ2-7	once	CASRGAGSTYEQYF	TGTGCCAGTAGGGGAGCGGGGTCGACCTACGAGCAGTACTTC
TRBD2	TRBV5-1	TRBJ2-3	.	CASSPRASGGADTQYF	TGCGCCAGCAGCCCGAGGGCTAGCGGGGGCGCAGATACGCAGTATTTT
TRBD1	TRBV28	TRBJ2-7	.	CASSPPTGLYEQYF	TGTGCCAGCAGTCCCCCGACAGGGTTATACGAGCAGTACTTC
TRBD2	TRBV5-1	TRBJ2-5	.	CASSRSSGAAETQYF	TGCGCCAGCAGCAGGTCGAGCGGGGCGGCAGAGACCCAGTACTTC
TRBD1	TRBV5-1	TRBJ2-7	once	CASSWTGGQVLGQYF	TGCGCCAGCAGCTGGACAGGGGGCCAGGTGTTGGGGCAGTACTTC
.	TRBV16	TRBJ1-1	.	CASNPLGGTEAFF	TGTGCCAGCAACCCCCTGGGGGGCACTGAAGCTTTCTTT
.	TRBV6-1	TRBJ2-2	.	CASSLIDTNTGELFF	TGTGCCAGCAGTCTGATAGATACGAACACCGGGGAGCTGTTTTTT
TRBD1	TRBV6-6	TRBJ2-5	.	CASSRDRAGWETQYF	TGTGCCAGCAGTCGCGACAGGGCTGGGTGGGAGACCCAGTACTTC
.	TRBV6-1	TRBJ2-2	.	CASSEGQAGGGELFF	TGTGCCAGCAGCGAAGGACAGGCGGGAGGCGGGGAGCTGTTTTTT
.	TRBV6-6	TRBJ2-7	.	CASSPKTVSYEQYF	TGTGCCAGCAGTCCTAAGACAGTCTCCTACGAGCAGTACTTC
TRBD1	TRBV19	TRBJ2-2	.	CASSYTPGQGMPGELFF	TGTGCCAGTAGTTACACCCCGGGACAGGGGATGCCCGGGGAGCTGTTTTTT
.	TRBV7-9	TRBJ2-3	.	CASSLGLASTDTQYF	TGTGCCAGCAGCTTAGGTCTAGCGAGCACAGATACGCAGTATTTT
.	TRBV6-1	TRBJ1-1	.	CASSPSTANTEAFF	TGTGCCAGCAGCCCCTCTACAGCGAACACTGAAGCTTTCTTT
TRBD2	TRBV5-1	TRBJ2-3	once	CASSLASSGVMDTQYF	TGCGCCAGCAGCTTGGCTTCTAGCGGGGTAATGGATACGCAGTATTTT
TRBD2	TRBV6-6	TRBJ2-3	.	CASRGLAATDTQYF	TGTGCCAGCAGGGGACTAGCTGCGACAGATACGCAGTATTTT